The 26 T cell receptor beta chains reported below all come from one sample, sequenced in a study of response to subunit inactivated influenza vaccine. Each CDR3 protein gets one entry after TCRdb re-called the RT-PCR reads with MiXCR. Of roughly 460,000 distinct CDR3 sequences detected, approximately 11% appear once; the ten largest clones hold approximately 12%. The source was PBMCs from blood, collected about 6 weeks after vaccination. Every receptor here comes from a man aged 50 or older who received an inactivated influenza vaccine.

This clonotype has ten or more counts. The chain has TRBV11-2 and TRBJ2-2; D gene ambiguous. Trimming cost V 5 bases and J 6 bases, with 16 bases left between them. The CDR3 consists of 15 residues. CDR1 and CDR2 from the germline V gene are SGHAT and FQNNGV. The CDR3 DNA reads TGTGCCAGCAGCCGAGCTGCCGTTTACTCCGGGGAGCTGTTTTTT. Its protein is CASSRAAVYSGELFF.

The table lists this clonotype with many counts. The chain links TRBV29-1 to TRBJ2-7; D is perhaps TRBD1 (6 bases). Germline V CDR1 and CDR2: SQVTM, ANQGSEA. This CDR3 spans 13 amino acids. V was shortened by 1 base and J by 3 bases, with 10 bases between the two germline ends. The CDR3 loop is CSVEVQGHYEQYF. The CDR3 DNA reads TGCAGCGTTGAAGTACAGGGCCACTACGAGCAGTACTTC.

The CDR3 loop is CASSLDQVASPLHF. The CDR3 coding sequence is TGTGCCAGCAGTTTGGACCAGGTCGCTTCACCCCTCCACTTT. The V gene is TRBV12-3 or TRBV12-4, the J gene TRBJ1-6; D is unresolved. The CDR3 runs to 14 residues. The germline V and J ends were trimmed by 3 bases and 9 bases, with 12 bases remaining between them.

This clonotype showed up many times. This sequence joins TRBV29-1 and TRBJ2-2; no clear D gene. The germline V and J ends were trimmed by 7 bases and 1 base, with 10 bases remaining between them. In germline, CDR1 is SQVTM, CDR2 ANQGSEA. The CDR3 is 13 residues long. CDR3 sequence: CSATVENTGELFF. As DNA, the CDR3 is TGCAGCGCCACCGTCGAGAACACCGGGGAGCTGTTTTTT.

This clonotype has more than one count but fewer than ten. The rearrangement joins TRBV7-2 to TRBJ2-1; 7 bases are a match to TRBD2. The CDR3 loop spans 17 amino acids. V trimming: 0 bases; J trimming: 7 bases; junction bases outside the gene matches: 12. Germline CDR1 and CDR2: SGHTA and FQGNSA. Here the CDR3 DNA reads TGTGCCAGCAGCTTAGCGCGAAGAAGCTGGGGAGGGAATGAGCAGTTCTTC. Its translation: CASSLARRSWGGNEQFF. Variable domain in full (rest from reference TRBV7-2 and TRBJ2-1): GAGVSQSPSNKVTEKGKDVELRCDPISGHTALYWYRQSLGQGLEFLIYFQGNSAPDKSGLPSDRFSAERTGGSVSTLTIQRTQQEDSAVYLCASSLARRSWGGNEQFFGPGTRLTVL.

This clonotype was picked up many times. J is TRBJ2-2 and V is TRBV20-1; 8 bases align to TRBD2. From germline, CDR1 is DFQATT and CDR2 SNEGSKA (reference sequence). The CDR3 has 14 amino acids. Germline trimming cut 2 bases from V and 4 bases from J; bases unmatched to any gene: 3. The DNA of the CDR3 is TGCAGTGCTAGAATCACTAGCGGCACCGGGGAGCTGTTTTTT. Its protein product is CSARITSGTGELFF.

V is TRBV6-5 and J is TRBJ1-4; unclear D gene. V lost 0 bases, J lost 5 bases, and 13 bases lay in between. Germline V gene lookup returns CDR1 MNHEY and CDR2 SVGAGI. The CDR3 runs to 16 residues. CDR3 nucleotides: TGTGCCAGCAGTTACTCGACCGGCAGCGAGAATGAAAAACTGTTTTTT. The encoded protein is CASSYSTGSENEKLFF.

This clonotype was found a few times. This rearrangement joins TRBV11-2 to TRBJ1-1; 11 bases line up with TRBD1. This CDR3 contains 18 residues. The germline V gene has CDR1 SGHAT and CDR2 FQNNGV. J lost 1 base, V lost 0 bases, and 7 bases had no gene match. CDR3 DNA sequence: TGTGCCAGCAGCTTAGAGGCTTGGACAGGGGGCGCGAACACTGAAGCTTTCTTT. It encodes CASSLEAWTGGANTEAFF.

V usage is TRBV5-1 and J usage is TRBJ1-6, with D possibly matching TRBD1 (6 bases). The V gene's germline CDR1 is SGHRS and CDR2 YFSETQ. V lost 4 bases and J 8 bases, leaving 19 bases between the germline ends. The CDR3 is 16 amino acids. CDR3 residues: CASSPGRGPGHSPLHF. The CDR3 DNA is TGCGCCAGCAGCCCGGGCAGGGGCCCTGGCCATTCACCCCTCCACTTT.

Written as DNA, the CDR3 is TGTGCCACCTCGGGACAGGGTATGAATGAGCAGTTCTTC. It is translated as CATSGQGMNEQFF. The chain has TRBV24-1 and TRBJ2-1, with 9 bases aligning to TRBD1. Germline V gene sequence: CDR1 KGHDR, CDR2 SFDVKD. The CDR3 loop spans 13 amino acids. The V gene end was trimmed by 9 bases and the J gene end by 7 bases; junction bases not matched to a gene: 6.

This clonotype was counted many times. The genes are TRBV4-2 and TRBJ2-3; 8 bases fit TRBD2. After removal of 0 bases from V and 1 base from J, the junction contained 3 bases not matched to a gene. Germline V gene lookup returns CDR1 LGHNA and CDR2 YNFKEQ. This CDR3 region has 16 residues. The CDR3, as DNA: TGTGCCAGCAGCCAAGATACAGCGGGGGGCACAGATACGCAGTATTTT. This translates into CASSQDTAGGTDTQYF.

This clonotype was observed at least ten times. The chain employs TRBV4-3 and TRBJ1-1; D not resolved. CDR1 is LGHNA and CDR2 is YSLEER in the germline V gene. The V gene lost 3 bases and the J gene lost 8 bases, with 19 bases spanning the gap. The CDR3 covers 15 residues. The CDR3 DNA sequence: TGCGCCAGCAGCCAGACGACCGGCCCCCTAGGCGAAGCTTTCTTT. Protein sequence: CASSQTTGPLGEAFF.

This clonotype was found many times. The chain links TRBV7-2 to TRBJ2-3; 13 bases line up with TRBD2. V lost 5 bases, J lost 4 bases, and 9 bases stayed unmatched. Per the germline V gene, CDR1 is SGHTA and CDR2 is FQGNSA. The CDR3 runs to 17 residues. CDR3: CASSPRTSGSSADTQYF. The CDR3 coding sequence is TGTGCCAGCAGCCCACGGACTAGCGGGAGTTCCGCAGATACGCAGTATTTT. Full variable domain (rest looked up from reference TRBV7-2 and TRBJ2-3): GAGVSQSPSNKVTEKGKDVELRCDPISGHTALYWYRQSLGQGLEFLIYFQGNSAPDKSGLPSDRFSAERTGGSVSTLTIQRTQQEDSAVYLCASSPRTSGSSADTQYFGPGTRLTVL.

The chain recombines TRBV11-1 with TRBJ2-7; TRBD1 aligns across 7 bases. The ends lost 3 bases at V and 2 bases at J; junction bases unmatched: 4. This CDR3 contains 14 residues. The germline CDR1 and CDR2 sequences are SGHAT and FQDESV (reference sequence). The CDR3 coding sequence is TGTGCCAGCAGCTTGGACAGGCGAGCCTACGAGCAGTACTTC. It specifies CASSLDRRAYEQYF.

CDR3 nucleotide sequence: TGTGCCAGCAGCTTGGCGGGGGGGACCCATATCCAAGAGACCCAGTACTTC. Its translation is CASSLAGGTHIQETQYF. The chain is built from TRBV5-6 and TRBJ2-5; 8 nucleotides match TRBD2. The V and J ends lost 0 bases and 1 base, in that order; junction bases with no gene match: 8. The CDR3 sequence is 17 residues long. CDR1 and CDR2 (germline): SGHDT, YYEEEE.

This chain joins TRBV29-1 and TRBJ2-5; no clear D. Germline V gives CDR1 SQVTM, CDR2 ANQGSEA. V gave up 3 bases and J gave up 4 bases, with 15 bases separating them. The CDR3 extends over 14 amino acids. The DNA for the CDR3 is TGCAGCGTTGAGGGAACGGGCTCCAGAGAGACCCAGTACTTC. It yields the protein CSVEGTGSRETQYF.

There are a few counts of this clonotype. The chain is built from TRBV20-1 and TRBJ2-5, with D unclear. This CDR3 has 13 amino acids. Germline V CDR1 and CDR2: DFQATT, SNEGSKA (reference sequence). V shed 3 bases and J shed 1 base, with 9 bases lying between them. The CDR3 DNA follows: TGCAGTGCTAGGCGCCGGGTCCAAGAGACCCAGTACTTC. Encoded protein: CSARRRVQETQYF.

This clonotype was picked up one time. A single base separates this from a much larger clone, so it may be a read error. The chain links TRBV5-1 to TRBJ1-1; no reliable D call. In germline, CDR1 is SGHRS, CDR2 YFSETQ. V was pared by 0 bases and J by 1 base, with 7 bases between. The CDR3 is made up of 14 amino acids. CDR3 loop: CASSLAPTNTEAFF. The CDR3 nucleotides read TGCGCCAGCAGCTTGGCCCCAACGAACACTGAAGCTTTCTTT.

This clonotype showed up many times. The rearrangement links TRBV12-3 or TRBV12-4 to TRBJ2-1; D is undetermined. The CDR3 runs 11 residues. The ends were cut back, 6 bases at V and 4 bases at J, with 4 bases in the middle. CDR3 protein: CASRQYNEQFF. The CDR3 DNA follows: TGTGCCAGCAGACAGTACAATGAGCAGTTCTTC.

The J gene is TRBJ1-2, the V gene TRBV14; the D is unclear. The germline V gene encodes CDR1 SGHDN and CDR2 FVKESK. The CDR3 is 15 amino acids. V was cut by 5 bases and J by 8 bases, with 21 bases left in between. CDR3 residues: CASSETGIVTLGYTF. The CDR3 nucleotides read TGTGCCAGCAGCGAGACCGGGATAGTCACATTAGGCTACACCTTC.

This clonotype was seen ten or more times. Mismatch with germline at one junction end may stem from a read error. The chain links TRBV7-2 to TRBJ2-7; D is possibly TRBD2 (5 bases). The CDR3 consists of 12 residues. The germline gives CDR1 SGHTA, CDR2 FQGNSA. The CDR3 DNA reads TGTGCCAGCAGCTTAGGGGTGTCTAGCCCGCACTTC. Translation: CASSLGVSSPHF.

This chain links TRBV4-3 with TRBJ1-2; 11 nucleotides line up with TRBD1. Trimming at V came to 1 base and at J to 5 bases, leaving 6 bases not matched to a gene. CDR1 and CDR2 from the germline V gene are LGHNA and YSLEER. The CDR3 is 16 residues long. In DNA, the CDR3 is TGCGCCAGCAGCCAAGCGGTCGGGACAGGGGGATATGGCTACACCTTC. The encoded protein is CASSQAVGTGGYGYTF.

This clonotype was counted a few times. In DNA form, the CDR3 reads TGTGCCAGCAGTTTATTAGCGCCCTACGAGCAGTACTTC. This sequence encodes CASSLLAPYEQYF. The V and J genes are TRBV28 and TRBJ2-7, with D possibly TRBD2 on 5 matching bases. The length of the CDR3 is 13 residues. The V end was cut by 1 base, the J end by 2 bases, with 6 bases between. CDR1 MDHEN and CDR2 SYDVKM come from the germline V gene.

Only a few counts were recorded for this clonotype. The V and J genes are TRBV12-3 or TRBV12-4 and TRBJ2-1; 12 nucleotides line up with TRBD2. V shed 4 bases, J shed 5 bases, and the junction held 6 bases outside the gene matches. This CDR3 is 16 amino acids long. For the CDR3, the DNA is TGTGCCAGCAGTTCATACGGACTAGCGGGACACAATGAGCAGTTCTTC. Translating gives CASSSYGLAGHNEQFF.

This clonotype was seen a handful of times. The rearrangement links TRBV5-1 to TRBJ2-3, with D maybe TRBD2 (5 bases). Deletions cut 0 bases from V and 4 bases from J, with 9 bases between. This CDR3 comprises 14 residues. CDR1 is SGHRS and CDR2 is YFSETQ in the germline V gene. CDR3 nucleotides: TGCGCCAGCAGCTTGGGGAAGGGAGCAGATACGCAGTATTTT. Translated: CASSLGKGADTQYF. The full variable domain, completed using reference TRBV5-1 and TRBJ2-3, is KAGVTQTPRYLIKTRGQQVTLSCSPISGHRSVSWYQQTPGQGLQFLFEYFSETQRNKGNFPGRFSGRQFSNSRSEMNVSTLELGDSALYLCASSLGKGADTQYFGPGTRLTVL.

This sequence joins TRBV5-6 and TRBJ1-2; perhaps TRBD1 as D (6 bases). Germline CDR1 SGHDT, CDR2 YYEEEE. The length of the CDR3 is 14 residues. Trimming cost V 3 bases and J 6 bases, with 15 bases left between them. The CDR3 protein is CASSSPYRANGYTF. The CDR3 nucleotides are TGTGCCAGCAGCTCCCCGTACAGGGCAAATGGCTACACCTTC.